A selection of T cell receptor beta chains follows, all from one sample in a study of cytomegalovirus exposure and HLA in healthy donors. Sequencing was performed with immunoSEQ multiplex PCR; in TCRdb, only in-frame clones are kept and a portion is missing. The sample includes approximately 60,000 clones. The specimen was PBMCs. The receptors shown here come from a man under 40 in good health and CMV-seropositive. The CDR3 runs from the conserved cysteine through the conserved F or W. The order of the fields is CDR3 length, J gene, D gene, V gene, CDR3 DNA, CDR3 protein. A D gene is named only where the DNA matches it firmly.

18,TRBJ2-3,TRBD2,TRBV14,TGTGCCAGCAGCCAAGATAGACTAGCGGGAGCCCGCACAGATACGCAGTATTTT,CASSQDRLAGARTDTQYF
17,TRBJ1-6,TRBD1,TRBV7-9,TGTGCCAGCAGCCCGCCGACAGGGAGCTCCTATAATTCACCCCTCCACTTT,CASSPPTGSSYNSPLHF
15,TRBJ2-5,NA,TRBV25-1,TGTGCCAGCAGTGAACCGGGACACGATGAAGAGACCCAGTACTTC,CASSEPGHDEETQYF
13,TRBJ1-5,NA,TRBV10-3,TGTGCCATCACCACGGCGGTCAATCAGCCCCAGCATTTT,CAITTAVNQPQHF
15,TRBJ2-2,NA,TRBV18,TGTGCCAGCTCACCACTAACTAGCAGCTCCGGGGAGCTGTTTTTT,CASSPLTSSSGELFF
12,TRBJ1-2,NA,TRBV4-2,TGTGCCAGCAGGTGGGGGGTAGGTGGCTACACCTTC,CASRWGVGGYTF
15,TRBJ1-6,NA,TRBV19,TGTGCCAGTAGTATCCTAGGGGCCTATAATTCACCCCTCCACTTT,CASSILGAYNSPLHF
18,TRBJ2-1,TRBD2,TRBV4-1,TGCGCCAGCAGCCAAGGTTTACTAGCGGGGCCCTCTGGGGATGAGCAGTTCTTC,CASSQGLLAGPSGDEQFF
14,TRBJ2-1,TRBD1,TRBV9,TGTGCCAGCAGCGTCCAGGGGGAAAGCAATGAGCAGTTCTTC,CASSVQGESNEQFF
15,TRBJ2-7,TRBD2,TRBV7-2,TGTGCCAGCAGCTTTGCGGGGGGAGTCCCCTACGAGCAGTACTTC,CASSFAGGVPYEQYF
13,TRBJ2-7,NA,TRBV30,TGTGCCTGGAGTCGCCAGGACTCCTACGAGCAGTACTTC,CAWSRQDSYEQYF
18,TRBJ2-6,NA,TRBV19,TGTGCCAGTACCCCTCGAAATATCGGTACCTCTGGGGCCAACGTCCTGACTTTC,CASTPRNIGTSGANVLTF
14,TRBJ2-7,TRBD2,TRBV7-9,TGTGCCAGCAGCTGGACTAGCGCTGCTTACGAGCAGTACTTC,CASSWTSAAYEQYF
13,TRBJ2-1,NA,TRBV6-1,TGTGCCAGCAGCGAGATTGACTACAATGAGCAGTTCTTC,CASSEIDYNEQFF
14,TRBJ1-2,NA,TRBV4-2,TGTGCCAGCAGCCAAGATGAGGGCAGCTATGGCTACACCTTC,CASSQDEGSYGYTF